This T cell receptor beta chain was recorded in a study of T cells after yellow fever vaccination. On this clonotype itself: Its antigen remains unidentified.

V gave up 5 bases and J gave up 4 bases, with 15 bases separating them. The CDR3 consists of 14 residues. From germline, CDR1 is LGHDT and CDR2 YNNKEL (reference sequence). Regarding the study as a whole: In FACS-sorted repertoires, abundant clonotypes from the bulk population could appear as contaminants. Post-booster samples contained most primary-vaccination clones (roughly 96% CD4, approximately 88% CD8). A faster peak, day 5 versus 15, was reached by the weaker secondary response.

TCR cDNA, made by 5'RACE template switching, carried an added universal primer site and UMIs. TCRdb passed the 5' RACE reads through MiXCR, listing each CDR3 protein once. The sample carries a few hundred thousand distinct CDR3 sequences, 4% recorded once. The clonotype originates from a man aged 18 to 30 who received the YFV17D yellow fever vaccine. Sequenced here: PBMCs, sampled 5 days after the yellow fever booster vaccination. The chain carries TRBV3-1 and TRBJ2-7; tentatively, D is TRBD1 (6 bases). CDR3 protein: CASSDSDSYYEQYF. In nucleotides, the CDR3 is TGTGCCAGCAGCGACTCGGACAGTTATTACGAGCAGTACTTC.